One and the same sample provided the 17 T cell receptor beta chains below, sequenced in a study of T cell responses to AZD1222 COVID-19 vaccine. Assay: immunoSEQ multiplex PCR; the TCRdb copy retains only in-frame clones and omits some. The table includes about 120,000 clones, roughly 87% detected once. The source material was peripheral blood, sampled on day 0 of AZD1222 vaccination. These TCRs come from an adult in good health.

The J gene is TRBJ1-1, the V gene TRBV29-1, with TRBD1 identical over 7 bases. Germline V lookup: CDR1 SQVTM, CDR2 ANQGSEA. Trimming took 7 bases from V and 0 from J; bases not matched to a gene: 8. The length of the CDR3 is 14 residues. The CDR3 protein is CSGTGAAMNTEAFF. CDR3 nucleotide sequence: TGCAGCGGGACAGGAGCTGCTATGAACACTGAAGCTTTCTTT.

The chain is built from TRBV9 and TRBJ2-7; 7 bases fit TRBD1. This CDR3 is 15 amino acids long. With V trimmed by 3 bases and J by 1 base, 7 bases remained unmatched. CDR1 and CDR2 from the germline V gene are SGDLS and YYNGEE. This chain's CDR3 is CASSDSDRVSYEQYF. As DNA, the CDR3 is TGTGCCAGCAGCGATAGCGACAGGGTTTCCTACGAGCAGTACTTC. The variable domain in full, with the rest retrieved from reference TRBV9 and TRBJ2-7, is DSGVTQTPKHLITATGQRVTLRCSPRSGDLSVYWYQQSLDQGLQFLIQYYNGEERAKGNILERFSAQQFPDLHSELNLSSLELGDSALYFCASSDSDRVSYEQYFGPGTRLTVT.

This chain joins TRBV10-1 and TRBJ2-5; D is uncertain. Germline-derived CDR1 and CDR2 are WNHNN and SYGVQD (reference sequence). Trimming shortened V by 6 bases and J by 1 base, and 9 bases separated the two germline ends. The CDR3 consists of 13 residues. This CDR3 is CASSPRSQETQYF. CDR3 DNA sequence: TGCGCCAGCAGCCCTCGGAGCCAAGAGACCCAGTACTTC.

This chain joins TRBV28 and TRBJ1-1, with D hard to call. Germline V lookup: CDR1 MDHEN, CDR2 SYDVKM. The CDR3 runs to 15 residues. Trimming took 4 bases from V and 0 from J, leaving 12 bases between them. The CDR3 is CASSSPGILNTEAFF. In DNA, the CDR3 is TGTGCCAGCAGTTCCCCTGGGATTTTGAACACTGAAGCTTTCTTT.

This clone was recorded many times. The chain has TRBV4-3 and TRBJ2-7; 9 bases are shared with TRBD1. V lost 4 bases and J lost 6; bases outside the gene matches: 10. Germline lookup yields CDR1 LGHNA and CDR2 YSLEER. The CDR3 runs to 15 residues. This CDR3 is CASSPVQGAKVEQYF. Written as DNA, the CDR3 is TGCGCCAGCAGCCCTGTACAGGGGGCTAAGGTCGAGCAGTACTTC.

V and J are TRBV25-1 and TRBJ1-1, with D uncertain. Per germline, CDR1 MGHDK and CDR2 SYGVNS. The CDR3 contains 15 residues. V was pared by 5 bases and J by 1 base, with 14 bases between. CDR3 residues: CASSYGGFGNTEAFF. CDR3 DNA: TGTGCCAGCAGTTACGGAGGGTTTGGGAACACTGAAGCTTTCTTT.

The V call is TRBV5-6, the J call TRBJ1-5; D is unclear. Trimming took 1 base from V and 1 from J, leaving 6 bases between them. This CDR3 is built from 14 residues. CDR1 is SGHDT, CDR2 YYEEEE, per germline. CDR3 nucleotides: TGTGCCAGCAGCTTGTTTGTCAGCAATCAGCCCCAGCATTTT. This encodes CASSLFVSNQPQHF.

The V call is TRBV27, the J call TRBJ2-5; 7 nucleotides match TRBD2. V was clipped by 5 bases and J by 4 bases; unmatched bases: 13. Germline CDR1 MNHEY, CDR2 SMNVEV (reference sequence). CDR3 length: 16 amino acids. CDR3 sequence reads: CASSRGYKGGRETQYF. For the CDR3, the DNA is TGTGCCAGCAGTCGGGGATACAAGGGAGGGAGAGAGACCCAGTACTTC.

The chain combines TRBV7-9 with TRBJ1-2; D is undetermined. This CDR3 is built from 14 residues. Germline loops: CDR1 SEHNR, CDR2 FQNEAQ (reference sequence). V was cut by 5 bases and J by 2 bases, with 12 bases left in between. The CDR3 here is CASSQRSWNYGYTF. The CDR3 bases are TGTGCCAGCAGCCAACGTTCGTGGAACTATGGCTACACCTTC. Full variable domain (rest looked up from reference TRBV7-9 and TRBJ1-2): DTGVSQNPRHKITKRGQNVTFRCDPISEHNRLYWYRQTLGQGPEFLTYFQNEAQLEKSRLLSDRFSAERPKGSFSTLEIQRTEQGDSAMYLCASSQRSWNYGYTFGSGTRLTVV.

The J gene is TRBJ1-2, the V gene TRBV19; TRBD1 might be the D (6 bases). This CDR3 is built from 16 residues. In germline, CDR1 is LNHDA, CDR2 SQIVND (reference sequence). V was shortened by 7 bases and J by 0 bases, with 18 bases between the two germline ends. The CDR3 coding sequence is TGTGCCAGTACCTCGGTGGGGGGCCTAGCTAACTATGGCTACACCTTC. Its translation is CASTSVGGLANYGYTF. Using reference TRBV19 and TRBJ1-2 for the parts outside the CDR3, the full variable domain is DGGITQSPKYLFRKEGQNVTLSCEQNLNHDAMYWYRQDPGQGLRLIYYSQIVNDFQKGDIAEGYSVSREKKESFPLTVTSAQKNPTAFYLCASTSVGGLANYGYTFGSGTRLTVV.

The gene calls are TRBV30 and TRBJ1-3, with D hard to call. This CDR3 is 12 amino acids long. From germline, CDR1 is GTSNPN and CDR2 SVGIG (reference sequence). V shed 0 bases and J shed 8 bases, with 8 bases lying between them. The CDR3, as DNA: TGTGCCTGGAGTGTACGGTCCGACACCATATATTTT. It specifies CAWSVRSDTIYF.

This chain joins TRBV3-1 (or the pseudogene TRBV3-2) and TRBJ1-3; 7 bases are a match to TRBD1. The length of the CDR3 is 17 residues. Trimming took 4 bases from V and 1 from J; bases not matched to a gene: 10. Looked up from germline, CDR1 is LGHDT and CDR2 is YNNKEL (reference sequence). The CDR3 sequence: CASSPMTGQESGNTIYF. CDR3 nucleotide sequence: TGTGCCAGCAGCCCAATGACAGGGCAAGAGTCTGGAAACACCATATATTTT.

The V and J genes are TRBV12-3 or TRBV12-4 and TRBJ2-7; D not resolved. The CDR3 is made up of 11 amino acids. Between the trimmed V and J ends, which lost 8 bases and 3 bases, there was a span of 8 bases. The CDR3 sequence: CASGPGYEQYF. CDR3 sequence (DNA): TGTGCCAGCGGACCGGGCTACGAGCAGTACTTC.

This clone was seen many times. This chain joins TRBV4-2 and TRBJ2-5, with D unresolved. The CDR3 sequence is 13 residues long. Germline lookup yields CDR1 LGHNA and CDR2 YNFKEQ. V was cut by 6 bases and J by 1 base, with 9 bases left in between. The DNA for the CDR3 is TGTGCCAGCAGTAGACTGGGCCAAGAGACCCAGTACTTC. This codes for CASSRLGQETQYF.

This clone was recorded a few times. The gene calls are TRBV3-1 (or the pseudogene TRBV3-2) and TRBJ2-2; perhaps TRBD1 as D (6 bases). Trimming shortened V by 7 bases and J by 0 bases, and 12 bases separated the two germline ends. The CDR3 is 15 amino acids. The germline V gene has CDR1 LGHDT and CDR2 YNNKEL (reference sequence). DNA of the CDR3: TGTGCCAGCACAACCGGGACAACGAACACCGGGGAGCTGTTTTTT. This gives the protein CASTTGTTNTGELFF.

The V gene is TRBV20-1, the J gene TRBJ1-1; D ambiguous. The CDR3 consists of 10 residues. V lost 7 bases and J 0 bases, leaving 3 bases between the germline ends. The germline V gene encodes CDR1 DFQATT and CDR2 SNEGSKA (reference sequence). This CDR3 is CSVLNTEAFF. The CDR3 DNA reads TGCAGTGTGCTGAACACTGAAGCTTTCTTT.

This clone has only a few counts. This chain links TRBV2 with TRBJ1-2, with TRBD1 matching 9 bases. V trimming: 6 bases; J trimming: 4 bases; junction bases outside the gene matches: 6. In germline, CDR1 is SNHLY, CDR2 FYNNEI. The CDR3 consists of 14 residues. In DNA form, the CDR3 reads TGTGCCAGCAGCGACAGGGGGATTATCTATGGCTACACCTTC. Residues: CASSDRGIIYGYTF.